The entry below describes one T cell receptor (beta chain). This record comes from a study of T cell changes during pregnancy in multiple sclerosis. Clones were sequenced by immunoSEQ multiplex PCR, and TCRdb holds only the in-frame ones, with some missing. The sample consists of under 40,000 clones, more than 75% of them appearing once. CDR3 length: 15 residues. V was shortened by 6 bases and J by 7 bases, with 19 bases between the two germline ends. The germline gives CDR1 SNHLY, CDR2 FYNNEI. The input for sequencing was peripheral blood, taken in the second trimester of pregnancy. The receptor was derived from a female donor in good health, enrolled as a control in a pregnancy study. The chain recombines TRBV2 with TRBJ2-1; D is possibly TRBD1 (7 bases). For the CDR3, the DNA is TGTGCCAGCAGCGTCGGAGGGGGCGAGTGGAATGAGCAGTTCTTC. Protein: CASSVGGGEWNEQFF.